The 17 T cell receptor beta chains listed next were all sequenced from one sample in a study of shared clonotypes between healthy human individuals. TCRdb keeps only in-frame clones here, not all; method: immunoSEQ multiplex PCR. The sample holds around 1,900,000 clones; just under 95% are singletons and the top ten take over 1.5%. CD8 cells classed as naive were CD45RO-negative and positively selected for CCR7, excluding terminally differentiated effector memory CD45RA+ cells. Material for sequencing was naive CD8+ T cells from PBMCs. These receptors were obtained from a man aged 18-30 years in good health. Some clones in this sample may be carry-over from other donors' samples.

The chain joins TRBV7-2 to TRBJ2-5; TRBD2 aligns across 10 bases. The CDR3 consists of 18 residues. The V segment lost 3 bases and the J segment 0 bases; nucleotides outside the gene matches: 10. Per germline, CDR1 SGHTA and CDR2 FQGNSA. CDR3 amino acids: CASSFDLSLAGNQETQYF. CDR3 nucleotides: TGTGCCAGCAGCTTTGACCTATCACTAGCGGGGAACCAAGAGACCCAGTACTTC.

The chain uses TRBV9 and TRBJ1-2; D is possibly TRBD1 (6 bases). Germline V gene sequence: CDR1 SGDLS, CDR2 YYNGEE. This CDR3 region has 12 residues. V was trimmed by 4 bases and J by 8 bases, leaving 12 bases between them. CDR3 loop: CASSPTGEGYTF. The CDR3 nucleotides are TGTGCCAGCAGCCCGACAGGAGAGGGCTACACCTTC.

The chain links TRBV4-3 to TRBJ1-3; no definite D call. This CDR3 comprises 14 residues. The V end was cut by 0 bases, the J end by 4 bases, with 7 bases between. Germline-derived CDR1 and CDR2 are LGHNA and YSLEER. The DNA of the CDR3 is TGCGCCAGCAGCCAAGACACGGACGGAAACACCATATATTTT. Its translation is CASSQDTDGNTIYF.

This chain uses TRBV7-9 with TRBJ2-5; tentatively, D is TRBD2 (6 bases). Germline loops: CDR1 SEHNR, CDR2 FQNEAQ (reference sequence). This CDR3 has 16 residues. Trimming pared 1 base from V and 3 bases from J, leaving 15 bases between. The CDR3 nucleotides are TGTGCCAGCAGCTTAGTCCCTGGTCGACTAGAAGAGACCCAGTACTTC. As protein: CASSLVPGRLEETQYF. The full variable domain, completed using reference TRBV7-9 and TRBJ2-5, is DTGVSQNPRHKITKRGQNVTFRCDPISEHNRLYWYRQTLGQGPEFLTYFQNEAQLEKSRLLSDRFSAERPKGSFSTLEIQRTEQGDSAMYLCASSLVPGRLEETQYFGPGTRLLVL.

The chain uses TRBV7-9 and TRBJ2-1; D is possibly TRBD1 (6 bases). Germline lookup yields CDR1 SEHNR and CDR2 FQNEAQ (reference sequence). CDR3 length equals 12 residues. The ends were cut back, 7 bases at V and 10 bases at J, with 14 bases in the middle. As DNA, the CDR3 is TGTGCCAGCATCCAGGGGCTGGGGGAGCAGTTCTTC. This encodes CASIQGLGEQFF.

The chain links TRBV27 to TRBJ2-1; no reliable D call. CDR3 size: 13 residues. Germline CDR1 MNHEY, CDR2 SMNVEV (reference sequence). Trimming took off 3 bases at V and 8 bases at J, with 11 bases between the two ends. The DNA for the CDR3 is TGTGCCAGCAGTTTCCAGGTTTGGGATGAGCAGTTCTTC. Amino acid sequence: CASSFQVWDEQFF.

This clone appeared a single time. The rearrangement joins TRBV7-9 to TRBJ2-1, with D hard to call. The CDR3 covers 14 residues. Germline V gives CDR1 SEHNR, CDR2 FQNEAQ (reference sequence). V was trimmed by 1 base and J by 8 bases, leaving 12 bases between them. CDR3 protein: CASSLVFSMDEQFF. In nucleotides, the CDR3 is TGTGCCAGCAGCTTAGTTTTTAGTATGGATGAGCAGTTCTTC.

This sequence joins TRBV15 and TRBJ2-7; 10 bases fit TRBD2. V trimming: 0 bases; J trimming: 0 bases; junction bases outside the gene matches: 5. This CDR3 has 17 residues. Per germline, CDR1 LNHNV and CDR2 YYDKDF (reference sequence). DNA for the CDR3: TGTGCCACCAGCAGAGATTTTGCTAGCGGGAGCTCCTACGAGCAGTACTTC. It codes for CATSRDFASGSSYEQYF.

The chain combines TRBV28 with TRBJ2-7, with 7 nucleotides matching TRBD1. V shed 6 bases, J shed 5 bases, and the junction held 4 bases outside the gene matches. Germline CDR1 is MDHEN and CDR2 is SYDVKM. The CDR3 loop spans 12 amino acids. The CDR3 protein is CASRQTGNEQYF. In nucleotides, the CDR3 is TGTGCCAGCAGGCAGACAGGGAACGAGCAGTACTTC.

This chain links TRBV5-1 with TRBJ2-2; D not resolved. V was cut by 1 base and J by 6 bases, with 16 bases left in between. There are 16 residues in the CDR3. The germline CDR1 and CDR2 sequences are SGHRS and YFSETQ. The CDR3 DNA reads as TGCGCCAGCAGCTTGTCTCGCGGTACGAGTCCCGGGGAGCTGTTTTTT. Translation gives CASSLSRGTSPGELFF.

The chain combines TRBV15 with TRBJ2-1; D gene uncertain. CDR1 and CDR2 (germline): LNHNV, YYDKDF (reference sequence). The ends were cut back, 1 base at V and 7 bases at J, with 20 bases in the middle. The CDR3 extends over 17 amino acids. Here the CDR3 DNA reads TGTGCCACCAGCAGAGGTCCGCTCGGCGAGGTGGGTAATGAGCAGTTCTTC. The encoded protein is CATSRGPLGEVGNEQFF.

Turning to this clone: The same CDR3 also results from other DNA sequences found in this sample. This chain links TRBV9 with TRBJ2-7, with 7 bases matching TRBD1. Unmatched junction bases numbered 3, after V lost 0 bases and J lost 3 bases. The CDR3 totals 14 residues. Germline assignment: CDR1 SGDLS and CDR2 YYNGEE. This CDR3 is CASSVEPGGYEQYF. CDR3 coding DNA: TGTGCCAGCAGCGTAGAGCCAGGGGGCTACGAGCAGTACTTC.

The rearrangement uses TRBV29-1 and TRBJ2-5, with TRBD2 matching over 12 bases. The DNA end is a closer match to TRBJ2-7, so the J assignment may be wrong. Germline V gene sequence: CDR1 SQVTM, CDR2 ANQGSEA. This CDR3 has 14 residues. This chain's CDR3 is CSAYGLAGTYEQYF. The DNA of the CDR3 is TGCAGCGCCTATGGACTAGCGGGAACCTACGAGCAGTACTTC.

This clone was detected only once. CDR3 residues: CASSLVGVNEQFF. In nucleotides, the CDR3 is TGTGCCAGCAGCTTAGTCGGGGTAAATGAGCAGTTCTTC. The chain carries TRBV7-2 and TRBJ2-1; D is possibly TRBD2 (5 bases). Trimming took off 1 base at V and 7 bases at J, with 8 bases between the two ends. The CDR3 has 13 amino acids. Germline loops: CDR1 SGHTA, CDR2 FQGNSA. The variable domain in full, with the rest retrieved from reference TRBV7-2 and TRBJ2-1, is GAGVSQSPSNKVTEKGKDVELRCDPISGHTALYWYRQSLGQGLEFLIYFQGNSAPDKSGLPSDRFSAERTGGSVSTLTIQRTQQEDSAVYLCASSLVGVNEQFFGPGTRLTVL.

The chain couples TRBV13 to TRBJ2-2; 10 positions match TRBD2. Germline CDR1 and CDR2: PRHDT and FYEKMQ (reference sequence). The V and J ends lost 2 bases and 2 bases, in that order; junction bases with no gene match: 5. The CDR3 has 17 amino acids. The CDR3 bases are TGTGCCAGCAGCTTACAACTAGCGGGACCAAACACCGGGGAGCTGTTTTTT. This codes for CASSLQLAGPNTGELFF.

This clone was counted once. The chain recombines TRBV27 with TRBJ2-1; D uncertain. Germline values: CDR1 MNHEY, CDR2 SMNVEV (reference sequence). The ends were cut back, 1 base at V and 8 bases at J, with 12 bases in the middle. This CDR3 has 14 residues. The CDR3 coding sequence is TGTGCCAGCAGTTTATTGGGTGTGGATTATGAGCAGTTCTTC. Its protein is CASSLLGVDYEQFF.

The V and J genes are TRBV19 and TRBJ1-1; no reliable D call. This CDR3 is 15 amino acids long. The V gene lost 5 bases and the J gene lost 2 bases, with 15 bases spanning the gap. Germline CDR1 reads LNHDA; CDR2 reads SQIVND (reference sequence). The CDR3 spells CASSDHTWPNTEAFF. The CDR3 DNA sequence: TGTGCCAGTAGTGACCACACTTGGCCTAACACTGAAGCTTTCTTT.